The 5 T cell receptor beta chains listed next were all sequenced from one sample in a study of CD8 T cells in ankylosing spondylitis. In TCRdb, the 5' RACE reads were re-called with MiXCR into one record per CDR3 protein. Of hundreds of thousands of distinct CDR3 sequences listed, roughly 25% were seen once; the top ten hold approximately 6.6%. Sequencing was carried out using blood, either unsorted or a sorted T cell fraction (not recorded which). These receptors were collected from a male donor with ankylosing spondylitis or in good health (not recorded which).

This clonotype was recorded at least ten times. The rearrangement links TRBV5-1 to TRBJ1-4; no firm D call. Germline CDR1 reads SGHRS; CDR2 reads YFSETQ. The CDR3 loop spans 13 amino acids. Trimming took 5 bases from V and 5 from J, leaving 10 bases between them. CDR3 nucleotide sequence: TGCGCCAGCAGTTTCACGTCGAATGAAAAACTGTTTTTT. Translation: CASSFTSNEKLFF.

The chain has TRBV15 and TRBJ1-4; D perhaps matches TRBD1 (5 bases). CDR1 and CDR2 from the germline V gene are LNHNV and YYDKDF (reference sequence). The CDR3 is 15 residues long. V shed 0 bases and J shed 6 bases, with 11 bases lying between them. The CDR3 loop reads CATSRDIRVDEKLFF. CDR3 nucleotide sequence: TGTGCCACCAGCAGAGATATCAGGGTAGATGAAAAACTGTTTTTT.

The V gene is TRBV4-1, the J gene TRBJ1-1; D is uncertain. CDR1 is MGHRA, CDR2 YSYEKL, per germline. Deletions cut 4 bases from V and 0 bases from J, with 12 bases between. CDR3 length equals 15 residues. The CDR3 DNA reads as TGCGCCAGCAGCCTAGGACGGACGCTGAACACTGAAGCTTTCTTT. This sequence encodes CASSLGRTLNTEAFF.

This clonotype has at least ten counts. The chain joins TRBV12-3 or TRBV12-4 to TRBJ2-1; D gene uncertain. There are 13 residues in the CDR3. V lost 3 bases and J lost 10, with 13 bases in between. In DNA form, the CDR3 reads TGTGCCAGCAGTTTTTCGGACCCCCCCGAGCAGTTCTTC. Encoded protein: CASSFSDPPEQFF.

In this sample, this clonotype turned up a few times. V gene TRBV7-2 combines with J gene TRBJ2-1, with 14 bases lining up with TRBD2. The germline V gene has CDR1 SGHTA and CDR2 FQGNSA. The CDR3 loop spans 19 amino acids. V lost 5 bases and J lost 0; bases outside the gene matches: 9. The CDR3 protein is CASSLAGLAGAASYNEQFF. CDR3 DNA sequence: TGTGCCAGCAGCCTTGCGGGACTAGCGGGAGCGGCCTCCTACAATGAGCAGTTCTTC.